This T cell receptor (beta chain) was recorded in a study of T-cell memory formation after mild COVID-19. Study findings and constraints: Contracting clones from day 15 to 85 showed balanced CD4/CD8; later expanders favored CD4+.

TCRdb processed the 5' RACE reads anew with MiXCR; each CDR3 protein has one entry. The data hold 240,000 or so distinct CDR3 sequences, with 9.4% observed a single time. The ends were cut back, 4 bases at V and 4 bases at J, with 15 bases in the middle. CDR3 size: 16 residues. Germline CDR1 reads KGHDR; CDR2 reads SFDVKD. Of note for this clonotype: Its target is unknown.

This sequence originates from a man in his late teens or twenties who had mild COVID-19 (a few samples of this study predate the infection). Cell type and time point are not known. This rearrangement joins TRBV24-1 to TRBJ2-2; D is possibly TRBD1 (6 bases). The sequencing input was PBMCs or a T cell subset sorted from them (not recorded which). CDR3 in amino acids: CATSDQALDSTGELFF. CDR3 DNA sequence: TGTGCCACCAGTGACCAAGCCCTGGACAGCACCGGGGAGCTGTTTTTT.